The clone carrying this TCR beta chain was seen at least ten times. The antigen remains unidentified. TCR cDNA, made by 5'RACE template switching, carried an added universal primer site and UMIs. TCRdb recomputed calls from the 5' RACE reads with MiXCR, one row per CDR3 protein. The data show a few hundred thousand distinct CDR3 sequences, approximately 3.9% seen once. This sample stems from a study of T cells after yellow fever vaccination. There are 13 residues in the CDR3. V was clipped by 3 bases and J by 10 bases, with 13 bases between them. CDR1 is MNHEY and CDR2 is SMNVEV in the germline V gene (reference sequence). General study findings and limits: Repertoires sorted by FACS could include abundant clonotypes that are contaminants from the bulk population. Reappearing after the booster were most of the clones from primary vaccination (almost 97% CD4, around 88% CD8).

The sample here was PBMCs, taken on the day of the yellow fever booster vaccination. The source of this sequence is a man between 18 and 35 years old who received the YFV17D yellow fever vaccine. The chain uses TRBV27 and TRBJ2-1; D is uncertain. CDR3 amino acids: CASSFPAKKEQFF. The CDR3, as DNA: TGTGCCAGCAGTTTTCCCGCGAAGAAAGAGCAGTTCTTC.